One and the same sample provided the 2 T cell receptor beta chains below, sequenced in a study of blood T cell repertoires in COVID-19. Sequencing was performed with immunoSEQ multiplex PCR; in TCRdb, only in-frame clones are kept and a portion is missing. Here the sample spans 500,000 or so clones, 87% being singletons. The sequenced sample was PBMCs or T cells enriched from blood (not recorded which). The source is a woman aged 18 to 35 who had recovered from COVID-19.

The chain is built from TRBV6-5 and TRBJ1-1; D not resolved. Germline V gene lookup returns CDR1 MNHEY and CDR2 SVGAGI. CDR3 length: 12 amino acids. Trimming pared 2 bases from V and 10 bases from J, leaving 11 bases between. The CDR3: CASSYIGGRAFF. CDR3 DNA sequence: TGTGCCAGCAGTTACATAGGAGGGCGAGCTTTCTTT.

A remark on this clone: Germline is not matched at one junction end, which may reflect a read error. J is TRBJ2-1 and V is TRBV2; 10 bases are shared with TRBD2. Germline V CDR1 and CDR2: SNHLY, FYNNEI. There are 11 residues in the CDR3. CDR3 bases: TGTGCCAGCAGGCCTACTAGCGGGGAGGTCTTC. Residues: CASRPTSGEVF.